The present T cell receptor (beta chain) was sequenced within a study of shared clonotypes between healthy human individuals. Measured with immunoSEQ multiplex PCR; TCRdb has only the in-frame clones, and not every one. Among 760,000 or so clones listed, 95% to 97% were seen once. Only CD45RO-negative cells positively selected for CCR7 counted as naive CD8 cells, so terminally differentiated effector memory CD45RA+ cells were excluded. Germline values: CDR1 SGHRS, CDR2 YFSETQ. Trimming took 0 bases from V and 7 from J, leaving 5 bases between them. This CDR3 region has 12 residues. Regarding this clone: This same CDR3 is encoded by further DNA sequences in the sample.

The TCR originated in a young man in good health. This chain joins TRBV5-1 and TRBJ2-1, with D perhaps TRBD1 (5 bases). The specimen was naive CD8+ T cells sorted from blood. The CDR3 DNA reads as TGCGCCAGCAGCTTGGCAGGGAATGAGCAGTTCTTC. This encodes CASSLAGNEQFF.